This TCR beta chain comes out of a study of T-cell memory formation after mild COVID-19 (dated by TCRdb to the early 2020s). In terms of the full investigation: TCR sequence clusters from the two donors were largely donor specific. Longitudinal TCRalpha and TCRbeta repertoire sequencing tracked T-cell clones expanding and contracting after mild COVID-19 in a couple of donors. Two young, previously healthy adult volunteers made up the cohort, one male and one female.

This clonotype was recorded a few times. Its antigen target is currently unknown. The record has no base qualities; no much larger clone is one base away. Ficoll-Paque density gradient centrifugation was the method used to isolate PBMCs. General study outcomes and caveats: Clones that contracted from day 15 to 85 showed balanced CD4/CD8 phenotypes, whereas a second wave of clones that expanded from day 15 to 37 leaned towards CD4+. The second-wave clones that peaked on day 37 were not confirmed to be SARS-CoV-2 specific. Contracting CD4+ clones appeared mostly in the CM and EM memory subsets, whereas CD8+ clones were enriched in EMRA. Only a couple of mild cases were covered in the study, and larger cohorts including severe cases with pre-infection samples were considered necessary. The detection of some responding clones in pre-infection memory suggests that pre-existing cross-reactive memory T cells joined the SARS-CoV-2 response.

The reads were generated on an Illumina NovaSeq 6000. TCRalpha and TCRbeta cDNA libraries were constructed by 5'RACE with constant-segment primers, with sample barcodes and unique molecular identifiers being introduced. Trizol reagent was used to extract RNA from every sample. The libraries were amplified in two PCR steps, and the second step added a second sample barcode and Illumina TruSeq adapters. The libraries were sequenced on an Illumina NovaSeq using 2 x 150 bp paired-end reads. For the original study's pipeline: With migec v1.2.7, reads were demultiplexed and then collapsed into UMI-guided consensus sequences. Using mixcr v2.1.11, UMI consensuses were aligned to TRA and TRB V and J templates and then assembled into clonotypes. A clonotype was counted as expanded or contracted only when both edgeR and NoisET called the clonotype significant, with the noise models trained on biological replicates. For edgeR calls, the thresholds were a false discovery rate-adjusted p below 0.01 and a log2 fold-change of 1. As an exploratory analysis of dynamics, max-normalized trajectories of the 1000 most abundant clonotypes were examined with PCA combined with hierarchical clustering. The CD4 or CD8 phenotype of responding clones was assigned using the separately sequenced CD4+ and CD8+ repertoires. TCRdb reprocessing: public reads trimmed at Q25 with fastp, clones called with MiXCR, in-frame beta chains kept. Duplicate CDR3 protein sequences are folded into a single record with the most common DNA and genes. These V and J calls originate from TCRdb's pipeline instead of the authors' own analysis. This sample gives around 300,000 distinct CDR3 sequences in total; roughly 8.2% of them show up just once. Under 25% of the sample is in the top ten clones.

The CDR3 covers 12 residues, taking in both the cysteine and the phenylalanine. The DNA shown is the 36-base CDR3, in frame from base 1. The CDR1 and CDR2 encoded by the germline V gene (reference sequence) are SGHNT and YYREEE. Relative to germline, V is 1 base shorter and J is 5 bases shorter, with 7 bases between their ends. Sequencing input: PBMCs or a T cell subset sorted from them (not recorded which). The receptor was derived from a man aged 18-30 years who had mild COVID-19 (a few samples of this study predate the infection). The sample titles of this study are shuffled in the database, so cell type and time point are left out; the donor was told from shared clones. The chain employs TRBV5-4 and TRBJ2-7; a confident D gene designation cannot be given. The DNA sequence is given as TGTGCCAGCAGCTTGAGGGTAGACGAGCAGTACTTC. Its translation reads: CASSLRVDEQYF.